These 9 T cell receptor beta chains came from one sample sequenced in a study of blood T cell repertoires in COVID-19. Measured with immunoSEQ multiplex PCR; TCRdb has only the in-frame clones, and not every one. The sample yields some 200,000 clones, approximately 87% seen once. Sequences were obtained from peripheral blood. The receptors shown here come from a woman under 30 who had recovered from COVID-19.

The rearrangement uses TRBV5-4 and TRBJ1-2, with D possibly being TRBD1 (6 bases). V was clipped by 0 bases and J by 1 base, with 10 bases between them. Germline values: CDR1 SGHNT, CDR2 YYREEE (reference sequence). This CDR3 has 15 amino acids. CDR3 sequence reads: CASSLAGRGNYGYTF. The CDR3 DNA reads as TGTGCCAGCAGCTTGGCCGGCAGGGGTAACTATGGCTACACCTTC.

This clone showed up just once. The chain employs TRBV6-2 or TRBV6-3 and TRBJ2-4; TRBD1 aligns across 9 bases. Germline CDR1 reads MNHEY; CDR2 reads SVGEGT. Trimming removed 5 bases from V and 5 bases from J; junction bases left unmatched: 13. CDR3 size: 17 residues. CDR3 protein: CASSQTGGGFFENIQYF. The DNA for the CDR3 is TGTGCCAGCAGTCAAACAGGGGGCGGTTTCTTTGAAAACATTCAGTACTTC.

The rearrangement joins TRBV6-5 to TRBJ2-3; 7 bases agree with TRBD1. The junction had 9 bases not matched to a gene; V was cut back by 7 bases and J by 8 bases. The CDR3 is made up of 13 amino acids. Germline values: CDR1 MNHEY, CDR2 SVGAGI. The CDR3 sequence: CASTAQAGGTQYF. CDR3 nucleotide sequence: TGTGCCAGCACGGCACAGGCAGGGGGTACGCAGTATTTT.

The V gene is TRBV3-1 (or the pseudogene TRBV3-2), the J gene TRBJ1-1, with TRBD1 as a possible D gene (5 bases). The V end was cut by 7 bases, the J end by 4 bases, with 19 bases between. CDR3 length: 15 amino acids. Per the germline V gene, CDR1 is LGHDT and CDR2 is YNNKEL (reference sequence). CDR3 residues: CASTPREGGVTEAFF. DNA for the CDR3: TGTGCCAGCACCCCAAGAGAGGGAGGGGTCACTGAAGCTTTCTTT.

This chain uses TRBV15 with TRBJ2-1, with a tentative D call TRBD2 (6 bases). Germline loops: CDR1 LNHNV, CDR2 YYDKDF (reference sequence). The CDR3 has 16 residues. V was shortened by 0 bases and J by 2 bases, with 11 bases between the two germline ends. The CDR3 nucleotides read TGTGCCACCAGCAGAGATCGGGGAGGACCCTACAATGAGCAGTTCTTC. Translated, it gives CATSRDRGGPYNEQFF.

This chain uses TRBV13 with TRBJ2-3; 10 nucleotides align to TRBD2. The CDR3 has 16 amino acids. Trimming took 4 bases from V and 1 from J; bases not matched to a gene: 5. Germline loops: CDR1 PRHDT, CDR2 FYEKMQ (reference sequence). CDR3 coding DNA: TGTGCCAGCAGCTCCTCCGGGACTAGCGGCACAGATACGCAGTATTTT. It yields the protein CASSSSGTSGTDTQYF.

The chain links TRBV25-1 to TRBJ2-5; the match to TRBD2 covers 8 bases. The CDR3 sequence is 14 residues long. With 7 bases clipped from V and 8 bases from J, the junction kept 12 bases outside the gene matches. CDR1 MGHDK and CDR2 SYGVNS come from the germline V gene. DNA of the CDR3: TGTGCCAGCAACCGGGGGGGGGCTCGTTTAACCCAGTACTTC. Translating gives CASNRGGARLTQYF.

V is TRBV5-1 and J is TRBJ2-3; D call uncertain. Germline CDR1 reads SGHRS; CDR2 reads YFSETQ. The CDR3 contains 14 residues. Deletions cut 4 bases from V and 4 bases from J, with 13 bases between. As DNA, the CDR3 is TGCGCCAGCAGCCCGCAGTTCCGTGCAGATACGCAGTATTTT. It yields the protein CASSPQFRADTQYF.

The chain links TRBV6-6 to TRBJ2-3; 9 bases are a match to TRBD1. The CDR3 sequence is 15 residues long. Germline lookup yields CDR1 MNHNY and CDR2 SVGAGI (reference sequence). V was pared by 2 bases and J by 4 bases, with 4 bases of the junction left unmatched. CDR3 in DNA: TGTGCCAGCAGTTACGAAGGGACAGGGTCAGATACGCAGTATTTT. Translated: CASSYEGTGSDTQYF.